The sequence of this T cell receptor beta chain was determined in a study of response to subunit inactivated influenza vaccine. Study conclusions and caveats: Every seasonal influenza vaccination brings in few new T cells, the authors suggested.

Ten or more counts support this clonotype. Its cognate antigen is unknown. The CDR3 is 14 residues long. The germline V gene encodes CDR1 DFQATT and CDR2 SNEGSKA (reference sequence). Deletions cut 0 bases from V and 0 bases from J, with 6 bases between. MiXCR, applied by TCRdb to the RT-PCR reads, yields one record per CDR3 protein. The sample lists around 850,000 distinct CDR3 sequences; about 18% were seen once. The clonotype was recovered from a man aged 50-60 years who received an inactivated influenza vaccine. Sample: PBMCs from blood, taken about 5 days after vaccination. The chain combines TRBV20-1 with TRBJ1-5; D not resolved. The CDR3 bases are TGCAGTGCTAGAGACAGTTATAGCAATCAGCCCCAGCATTTT. Translating it yields CSARDSYSNQPQHF.